This note documents a single T cell receptor (beta chain) sequence. Its antigen remains unidentified. Per-base qualities were not stored, and no clone one base away is much larger. These data originate in a study of CD8 T cells in ankylosing spondylitis (dated by TCRdb to 2016 to 2017). Study-level background: The study profiled T cell receptor beta repertoires in healthy donors and ankylosing spondylitis patients to find disease-linked TCR variants. In total, the full study cohort was made up of 108 healthy donors and roughly 27 ankylosing spondylitis patients. Peripheral blood was sampled, and synovial fluid was also collected from ankylosing spondylitis patients.

Sequencing used an Illumina HiSeq 2500. Quantitative 5'-RACE with molecular barcodes was used to prepare TCR beta libraries. As for how the authors treated the data: A new computational method, built on a probabilistic model of VDJ rearrangement, was used to identify disease-linked TCR variants. TCRdb redid the processing of the public reads, applying fastp at Q25 and MiXCR, and retained in-frame beta chains. Rows with one shared CDR3 protein collapse into an entry with the most common genes and DNA. The V and J calls shown here were made by TCRdb, not taken from the authors' results. The sample data list a few hundred thousand distinct CDR3 sequences, and roughly 13% of these were observed just once. The ten most abundant clones make up around 6.8% of the sample. The CDR3, cysteine through phenylalanine, is 13 amino acids long. Solely the CDR3 DNA is kept, with 39 bases framed from the first base. Trimming takes 4 bases from V and 3 bases from J, and the germline ends sit 10 bases apart. From a lookup of the germline V gene (reference sequence), CDR1 and CDR2 are MNHEY and SMNVEV.

General study outcomes and caveats: A CD8+ phenotype was shown by the disease-linked clones, which were found at relatively low frequencies in peripheral blood. Blood from ankylosing spondylitis patients appeared to be characterized by a TCR beta motif made up of under ten highly homologous amino acid variants. The disease-linked clones were reported as significantly enriched in matched synovial fluid samples from ankylosing spondylitis patients. Some motif variants were previously reported in synovial fluid and blood of reactive arthritis patients, suggesting common disease-initiation mechanisms.

The TCR originated in a male donor with ankylosing spondylitis. Rearrangement joined TRBV27 to TRBJ2-7, with the D gene too uncertain to name. The sequencing sample was made of blood, either unsorted or a sorted T cell fraction (not recorded which). The CDR3: CASSWAKNYEQYF. The nucleotides read TGTGCCAGCAGTTGGGCCAAGAACTACGAGCAGTACTTC.